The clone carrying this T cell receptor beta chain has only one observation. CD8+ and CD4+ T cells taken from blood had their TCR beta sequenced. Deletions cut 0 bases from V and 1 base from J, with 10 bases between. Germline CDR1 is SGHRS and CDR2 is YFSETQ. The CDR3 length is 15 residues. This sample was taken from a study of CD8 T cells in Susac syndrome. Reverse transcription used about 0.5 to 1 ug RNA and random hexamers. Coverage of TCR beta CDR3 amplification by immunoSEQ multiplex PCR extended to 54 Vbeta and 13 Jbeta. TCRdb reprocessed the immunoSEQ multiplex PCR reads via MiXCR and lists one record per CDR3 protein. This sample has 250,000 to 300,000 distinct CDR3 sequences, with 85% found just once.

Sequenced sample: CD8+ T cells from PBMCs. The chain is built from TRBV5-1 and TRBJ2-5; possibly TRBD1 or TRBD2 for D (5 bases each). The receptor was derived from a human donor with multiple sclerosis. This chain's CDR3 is CASSLVGTAQETQYF. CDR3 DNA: TGCGCCAGCAGCTTGGTCGGGACGGCCCAAGAGACCCAGTACTTC.